Shown below are 25 T cell receptor beta chains from a single sample sequenced in a study of shared clonotypes between healthy human individuals. Sequenced by immunoSEQ multiplex PCR; TCRdb stores in-frame clones only, minus some. The sample yields about 1,500,000 clones, approximately 96% seen once. Material: naive CD4+ T cells sorted from blood. As to subset: CD45RA+ positively selected. The receptors stem from a man aged 30 to 45 in good health.

The sample holds one count of this clone. V and J are TRBV5-1 and TRBJ2-1, with 8 bases identical to TRBD1. V lost 0 bases to trimming and J lost 5 bases; unmatched junction nucleotides: 4. CDR3 size: 15 residues. From germline, CDR1 is SGHRS and CDR2 YFSETQ. CDR3 protein: CASSLGQGADNEQFF. CDR3 bases: TGCGCCAGCAGCTTGGGGCAGGGGGCCGACAATGAGCAGTTCTTC.

This clone was seen a single time. V usage is TRBV6-1 and J usage is TRBJ1-5, with 7 bases identical to TRBD1. The CDR3 runs to 15 residues. V was clipped by 4 bases and J by 9 bases; unmatched bases: 12. CDR1 is MNHNS, CDR2 SASEGT, per germline. The CDR3: CASSGKDRVPSPQHF. The CDR3 DNA sequence: TGTGCCAGCAGTGGAAAAGACAGGGTCCCATCGCCCCAGCATTTT.

The V and J genes are TRBV2 and TRBJ1-5; D ambiguous. The CDR3 length is 14 residues. V was shortened by 5 bases and J by 4 bases, with 12 bases between the two germline ends. Germline loops: CDR1 SNHLY, CDR2 FYNNEI. The CDR3 sequence is CASSTERRNQPQHF. The DNA for the CDR3 is TGTGCCAGCAGTACGGAACGGCGGAATCAGCCCCAGCATTTT.

The rearrangement uses TRBV15 and TRBJ2-5, with D possibly being TRBD1 (5 bases). The CDR3 has 14 amino acids. V was pared by 3 bases and J by 3 bases, with 11 bases between. Germline V lookup: CDR1 LNHNV, CDR2 YYDKDF (reference sequence). As DNA, the CDR3 is TGTGCCACCAGCAGCGTCGAGACAGAAGAGACCCAGTACTTC. It encodes CATSSVETEETQYF.

This clone was picked up one time. V is TRBV30 and J is TRBJ1-1; a weak D match, TRBD1 (6 bases). V lost 5 bases and J 5 bases, leaving 15 bases between the germline ends. Germline-derived CDR1 and CDR2 are GTSNPN and SVGIG (reference sequence). The CDR3 has 13 amino acids. CDR3 DNA: TGTGCCTGGTCACAGGGAGGGTTGACTGAAGCTTTCTTT. Amino acid sequence: CAWSQGGLTEAFF.

J is TRBJ2-3 and V is TRBV18; no reliable D call. There are 15 residues in the CDR3. Trimming took off 2 bases at V and 2 bases at J, with 11 bases between the two ends. Per the germline V gene, CDR1 is KGHSH and CDR2 is LQKENI. CDR3 region: CASSPNLQSTDTQYF. As DNA, the CDR3 is TGTGCCAGCTCACCAAACCTTCAGTCCACAGATACGCAGTATTTT.

This clone has only one observation. Other DNA sequences in the same sample also yield this CDR3. V gene TRBV19 combines with J gene TRBJ1-3; D is possibly TRBD1 (5 bases). This CDR3 contains 13 residues. V gave up 9 bases and J gave up 4 bases, with 13 bases separating them. Germline V gene data show CDR1 as LNHDA and CDR2 as SQIVND (reference sequence). This chain's CDR3 is CASSSTGGNTIYF. For the CDR3, the DNA is TGTGCCAGCAGTTCTACAGGAGGAAACACCATATATTTT. Combining the CDR3 with reference TRBV19 and TRBJ1-3 gives the whole variable domain DGGITQSPKYLFRKEGQNVTLSCEQNLNHDAMYWYRQDPGQGLRLIYYSQIVNDFQKGDIAEGYSVSREKKESFPLTVTSAQKNPTAFYLCASSSTGGNTIYFGEGSWLTVV.

The V gene is TRBV19, the J gene TRBJ1-3; D uncertain. V was cut by 4 bases and J by 4 bases, with 8 bases left in between. The CDR3 runs to 13 residues. In germline, CDR1 is LNHDA, CDR2 SQIVND (reference sequence). The CDR3 loop is CASSTERGNTIYF. The CDR3 nucleotides are TGTGCCAGTAGTACGGAAAGGGGAAACACCATATATTTT.

The chain uses TRBV6-1 and TRBJ1-5; D is ambiguous. The CDR3 extends over 12 amino acids. Trimming pared 6 bases from V and 5 bases from J, leaving 8 bases between. Germline V gene data show CDR1 as MNHNS and CDR2 as SASEGT. DNA for the CDR3: TGTGCCAGCAGAGAGGCGTATCAGCCCCAGCATTTT. This translates into CASREAYQPQHF.

This clone was picked up one time. The chain combines TRBV11-1 with TRBJ2-5, with 15 bases that match TRBD2. The CDR3 spans 16 residues. CDR1 and CDR2 from the germline V gene are SGHAT and FQDESV (reference sequence). Losses at the gene ends were 4 bases for V and 4 bases for J; bases not matched to a gene: 4. This chain's CDR3 is CASSSGLAGGPETQYF. The CDR3 DNA reads TGTGCCAGCAGCTCAGGACTAGCGGGAGGGCCAGAGACCCAGTACTTC.

This clone was detected once. This chain uses TRBV6-1 with TRBJ2-6; D is ambiguous. The ends were cut back, 1 base at V and 4 bases at J, with 5 bases in the middle. Germline assignment: CDR1 MNHNS and CDR2 SASEGT. The CDR3 length is 14 residues. CDR3 coding DNA: TGTGCCAGCAGTGAAGTCTCGGGGGCCAACGTCCTGACTTTC. As protein: CASSEVSGANVLTF.

The rearrangement joins TRBV9 to TRBJ2-1; no clear D. CDR1 is SGDLS, CDR2 YYNGEE, per germline. The V and J ends lost 0 bases and 5 bases respectively, with 15 bases between them. CDR3 length: 16 amino acids. The CDR3 coding sequence is TGTGCCAGCAGCGTAGGTAGCCAGAGCCTACACAATGAGCAGTTCTTC. This encodes CASSVGSQSLHNEQFF.

Concerning this clone: The sample carries other DNA sequences with the same CDR3. The chain is built from TRBV20-1 and TRBJ2-7; D gene ambiguous. This CDR3 has 11 residues. Deletions cut 6 bases from V and 4 bases from J, with 10 bases between. The germline CDR1 and CDR2 sequences are DFQATT and SNEGSKA (reference sequence). The CDR3 region is CSARDGYEQYF. As DNA, the CDR3 is TGCAGTGCACGAGATGGATACGAGCAGTACTTC.

This clone was seen once. The chain employs TRBV7-8 and TRBJ2-7; TRBD2 matches at 9 bases. This CDR3 region has 15 residues. V was pared by 3 bases and J by 5 bases, with 8 bases of the junction left unmatched. Germline V gene lookup returns CDR1 SGHVS and CDR2 FQNEAQ. The CDR3 DNA reads as TGTGCCAGCAGCTTTGGCGGGAGGGCGGGGGACGAGCAGTACTTC. Translating gives CASSFGGRAGDEQYF.

The chain is built from TRBV27 and TRBJ2-1; possible D gene TRBD1, 5 bases. V lost 5 bases and J 8 bases, leaving 22 bases between the germline ends. The CDR3 runs 16 residues. Germline V gene sequence: CDR1 MNHEY, CDR2 SMNVEV (reference sequence). The CDR3 spells CASSGSWMQGPHEQFF. The CDR3 region has the DNA TGTGCCAGCAGTGGGTCATGGATGCAGGGTCCTCATGAGCAGTTCTTC.

This chain's CDR3 is CASSEARAGYQPQHF. CDR3 nucleotide sequence: TGTGCCAGCAGTGAAGCGCGGGCAGGGTATCAGCCCCAGCATTTT. The genes are TRBV2 and TRBJ1-5; perhaps TRBD1 as D (5 bases). The ends were cut back, 0 bases at V and 5 bases at J, with 11 bases in the middle. This CDR3 region has 15 residues. CDR1 is SNHLY, CDR2 FYNNEI, per germline. Together with reference TRBV2 and TRBJ1-5, the CDR3 gives the full variable domain: EPEVTQTPSHQVTQMGQEVILRCVPISNHLYFYWYRQILGQKVEFLVSFYNNEISEKSEIFDDQFSVERPDGSNFTLKIRSTKLEDSAMYFCASSEARAGYQPQHFGDGTRLSIL.

V is TRBV5-1 and J is TRBJ2-5; no firm D call. The germline V and J ends were trimmed by 0 bases and 1 base, with 13 bases remaining between them. The CDR3 covers 16 residues. Germline values: CDR1 SGHRS, CDR2 YFSETQ. As DNA, the CDR3 is TGCGCCAGCAGCTTGGCATTCGGGTTTGGCCAAGAGACCCAGTACTTC. This encodes CASSLAFGFGQETQYF.

This rearrangement joins TRBV9 to TRBJ2-3, with 10 bases that match TRBD2. V was pared by 2 bases and J by 3 bases, with 6 bases of the junction left unmatched. The CDR3 runs 16 residues. Germline assignment: CDR1 SGDLS and CDR2 YYNGEE. CDR3 nucleotides: TGTGCCAGCAGCGTCGAAGCGGGAGGGGTGACAGATACGCAGTATTTT. Translating it yields CASSVEAGGVTDTQYF.

The rearrangement joins TRBV2 to TRBJ2-7, with a possible D match to TRBD2 (5 bases). CDR1 SNHLY and CDR2 FYNNEI come from the germline V gene. V dropped 6 bases and J dropped 4 bases, with 13 bases sitting between them. This CDR3 region has 13 residues. The CDR3 sequence is CASRRGLSYEQYF. DNA for the CDR3: TGTGCCAGCAGACGGGGTTTGAGTTACGAGCAGTACTTC.

Turning to this clone: This sample includes further DNA sequences coding for the same CDR3. This chain joins TRBV29-1 and TRBJ2-7; 9 bases match TRBD1. The CDR3 is made up of 12 amino acids. Germline-derived CDR1 and CDR2 are SQVTM and ANQGSEA. Trimming at V came to 7 bases and at J to 2 bases, leaving 3 bases not matched to a gene. This chain's CDR3 is CSARTGAYEQYF. CDR3 DNA: TGCAGCGCCCGGACAGGGGCCTACGAGCAGTACTTC.

The chain uses TRBV5-1 and TRBJ1-4; D may be TRBD1 (6 bases). CDR1 and CDR2 (germline): SGHRS, YFSETQ. Trimming pared 2 bases from V and 4 bases from J, leaving 9 bases between. The CDR3 sequence is 14 residues long. The CDR3 DNA reads TGCGCCAGCAGCTTAGGGGGGTTTAATGAAAAACTGTTTTTT. Translation: CASSLGGFNEKLFF.

This chain's CDR3 is CASSLGLGYEQYF. The CDR3 nucleotides are TGTGCCAGCAGCTTAGGGCTTGGCTACGAGCAGTACTTC. This rearrangement joins TRBV7-9 to TRBJ2-7; D gene uncertain. The CDR3 covers 13 residues. Trimming stripped 1 base from V and 3 bases from J, with 7 bases between. The germline V gene has CDR1 SEHNR and CDR2 FQNEAQ (reference sequence).

V usage is TRBV19 and J usage is TRBJ2-6, with 7 bases identical to TRBD1. CDR3 length equals 17 residues. The ends lost 3 bases at V and 2 bases at J; junction bases unmatched: 7. The germline gives CDR1 LNHDA, CDR2 SQIVND (reference sequence). The CDR3 reads CASSMRQGLAGANVLTF. CDR3 nucleotides: TGTGCCAGTAGTATGCGACAGGGCTTAGCTGGGGCCAACGTCCTGACTTTC.

This chain links TRBV9 with TRBJ2-3, with TRBD2 matching 13 bases. Trimming removed 7 bases from V and 3 bases from J; junction bases left unmatched: 5. The CDR3 consists of 15 residues. Per germline, CDR1 SGDLS and CDR2 YYNGEE. CDR3: CASSRTSGRTDTQYF. CDR3 DNA: TGTGCCAGCTCTAGGACTAGCGGGAGAACAGATACGCAGTATTTT.

The chain carries TRBV7-2 and TRBJ2-4; D call uncertain. The CDR3 length is 15 residues. The germline V gene has CDR1 SGHTA and CDR2 FQGNSA. Trimming took off 2 bases at V and 3 bases at J, with 11 bases between the two ends. The CDR3 bases are TGTGCCAGCAGCTTACTGGTGATTGGCAAAAACATTCAGTACTTC. Its protein is CASSLLVIGKNIQYF.